These 16 T cell receptor beta chains share one sample of origin, sequenced in a study of beta chain features in type 1 diabetes (dated by TCRdb to 2016 to 2019). Summary of the overall study and its limitations: Type 1 diabetes patients showed a moderate but significant shortening of TCRB CDR3 length in all four CD4+ subsets.

These receptors are not linked to any known antigen. The library came from the immunoSEQ multiplex PCR assay. The entire amount of isolated RNA was reverse transcribed using the High Capacity cDNA Reverse Transcription Kit, so the sequenced TCRB transcripts were expressed ones. TCRdb provides this immuneACCESS table in a form limited to in-frame rearrangements. Some clones are lacking; in checked studies, under half of them reflect an unresolved V gene, and why the rest are absent is not known. This sample has under 400,000 clones in its table, and 10% to 15% of those were observed once. About 0.01% of the sample is held by the ten biggest clonotypes. Sequencing was carried out using naive CD4+ T cells from blood. Read against the paper, the sample's cell subset or site label means: true naive CD4+ T cells. The receptors stem from a woman aged 18-29 years with type 1 diabetes.

A few counts support this clone. The V call is TRBV30, the J call TRBJ2-1; maybe TRBD1 (5 bases). The CDR3 is made up of 14 amino acids. Germline CDR1 and CDR2: GTSNPN and SVGIG (reference sequence). Between the trimmed V and J ends, which lost 8 bases and 1 base, there was a span of 15 bases. The CDR3 loop reads CAGAKVGSYNEQFF. The CDR3, as DNA: TGTGCCGGGGCGAAGGTGGGATCCTACAATGAGCAGTTCTTC.

The CDR3 coding sequence is TGTGCCAGCAGCCCTGGGGCAGGGGGAAACTATGGCTACACCTTC. It encodes CASSPGAGGNYGYTF. The chain has TRBV6-6 and TRBJ1-2; 7 bases map to TRBD1. The CDR3 runs 15 residues. CDR1 and CDR2 (germline): MNHNY, SVGAGI (reference sequence). Unmatched junction bases numbered 9, after V lost 6 bases and J lost 2 bases.

This sequence joins TRBV7-2 and TRBJ2-1; D might be TRBD1 (6 bases). V dropped 3 bases and J dropped 5 bases, with 17 bases sitting between them. Germline assignment: CDR1 SGHTA and CDR2 FQGNSA. The CDR3 has 16 amino acids. CDR3 nucleotide sequence: TGTGCCAGCAGCTTTCAGGGGTGGGGCAAAAACAATGAGCAGTTCTTC. Amino acids: CASSFQGWGKNNEQFF. The whole variable domain, remainder taken from reference TRBV7-2 and TRBJ2-1, is GAGVSQSPSNKVTEKGKDVELRCDPISGHTALYWYRQSLGQGLEFLIYFQGNSAPDKSGLPSDRFSAERTGGSVSTLTIQRTQQEDSAVYLCASSFQGWGKNNEQFFGPGTRLTVL.

The rearrangement joins TRBV5-4 to TRBJ2-1, with TRBD2 matching over 10 bases. Germline assignment: CDR1 SGHNT and CDR2 YYREEE (reference sequence). The CDR3 sequence is 15 residues long. Unmatched junction bases numbered 6, after V lost 4 bases and J lost 5 bases. DNA of the CDR3: TGTGCCAGCAGCCCGGGGGGACTAGCGAACAATGAGCAGTTCTTC. It specifies CASSPGGLANNEQFF.

The J gene is TRBJ2-5, the V gene TRBV9; 9 positions match TRBD1. Per the germline V gene, CDR1 is SGDLS and CDR2 is YYNGEE. This CDR3 is built from 15 residues. The V gene end was trimmed by 0 bases and the J gene end by 5 bases; junction bases not matched to a gene: 5. As DNA, the CDR3 is TGTGCCAGCAGCGTAGCCGGGACAGGGCTTGAGACCCAGTACTTC. This translates into CASSVAGTGLETQYF. The whole variable domain, filled in from reference TRBV9 and TRBJ2-5, reads DSGVTQTPKHLITATGQRVTLRCSPRSGDLSVYWYQQSLDQGLQFLIQYYNGEERAKGNILERFSAQQFPDLHSELNLSSLELGDSALYFCASSVAGTGLETQYFGPGTRLLVL.

The gene calls are TRBV7-2 and TRBJ2-3, with TRBD2 matching 12 bases. The CDR3 covers 15 residues. CDR1 SGHTA and CDR2 FQGNSA come from the germline V gene. Losses at the gene ends were 5 bases for V and 4 bases for J; bases not matched to a gene: 4. The CDR3 reads CASSPLAGGPDTQYF. CDR3 coding DNA: TGTGCCAGCAGCCCGCTAGCGGGGGGGCCAGATACGCAGTATTTT.

This clone appeared a few times. The CDR3 sequence: CASSPESENEQFF. CDR3 bases: TGTGCCAGCAGTCCGGAGTCCGAAAATGAGCAGTTCTTC. The gene calls are TRBV11-3 and TRBJ2-1; no clear D gene. The ends were cut back, 6 bases at V and 7 bases at J, with 13 bases in the middle. The CDR3 is 13 amino acids. Looked up from germline, CDR1 is SGHNT and CDR2 is YENEEA.

The rearrangement uses TRBV5-1 and TRBJ2-1; D remains ambiguous. The CDR3 runs to 14 residues. Trimming pared 0 bases from V and 10 bases from J, leaving 14 bases between. CDR1 and CDR2 (germline): SGHRS, YFSETQ. CDR3 protein: CASSLDSYNNEQFF. In nucleotides, the CDR3 is TGCGCCAGCAGCTTGGACAGCTACAATAACGAGCAGTTCTTC.

This rearrangement joins TRBV5-1 to TRBJ2-3; tentatively, D is TRBD2 (5 bases). V was pared by 3 bases and J by 5 bases, with 10 bases between. The CDR3 sequence is 13 residues long. CDR1 SGHRS and CDR2 YFSETQ come from the germline V gene. The CDR3 sequence: CASSSRTVDTQYF. CDR3 coding DNA: TGCGCCAGCAGCTCCAGGACTGTAGATACGCAGTATTTT.

This clone was seen more than once but under ten times. This rearrangement joins TRBV10-3 to TRBJ2-2; 14 nucleotides line up with TRBD2. Trimming took 10 bases from V and 5 from J; bases not matched to a gene: 6. There are 15 residues in the CDR3. Germline loops: CDR1 ENHRY, CDR2 SYGVKD. This chain's CDR3 is CATSGLAGGTGELFF. The CDR3 nucleotides read TGTGCCACCTCTGGACTAGCGGGGGGAACCGGGGAGCTGTTTTTT.

The chain carries TRBV18 and TRBJ2-4; 9 nucleotides agree with TRBD1. The germline CDR1 and CDR2 sequences are KGHSH and LQKENI. The CDR3 has 15 residues. V lost 5 bases, J lost 6 bases, and 8 bases stayed unmatched. The CDR3 bases are TGTGCCAGCTCAGGGGGACAGGGACTTGGAAACATTCAGTACTTC. This sequence encodes CASSGGQGLGNIQYF.

Only a few counts were recorded for this clone. The J gene is TRBJ2-5, the V gene TRBV27; perhaps TRBD2 as D (5 bases). Germline V gives CDR1 MNHEY, CDR2 SMNVEV (reference sequence). V was cut by 3 bases and J by 9 bases, with 14 bases left in between. This CDR3 spans 13 amino acids. CDR3 coding DNA: TGTGCCAGCAGTTTTAAGGGAGATCTTGCCCAGTACTTC. This codes for CASSFKGDLAQYF.

V usage is TRBV7-2 and J usage is TRBJ2-6; D call uncertain. CDR3 size: 12 residues. The V end lost 8 bases, the J end lost 1 base, and 3 bases lay between the germline ends. The germline gives CDR1 SGHTA, CDR2 FQGNSA. CDR3 sequence (DNA): TGTGCCAGCCGGTCTGGGGCCAACGTCCTGACTTTC. Protein product: CASRSGANVLTF.

The table lists this clone with a few counts. V usage is TRBV28 and J usage is TRBJ2-1, with D possibly TRBD1 on 6 matching bases. This CDR3 contains 14 residues. CDR1 is MDHEN and CDR2 is SYDVKM in the germline V gene. V was cut by 4 bases and J by 7 bases, with 14 bases left in between. This CDR3 is CASSSTPGQNEQFF. The DNA of the CDR3 is TGTGCCAGCAGTTCCACCCCCGGACAGAATGAGCAGTTCTTC.

This clone came up a few times. The chain links TRBV9 to TRBJ2-1, with TRBD2 matching 7 bases. The CDR3 is 16 residues long. Germline CDR1 SGDLS, CDR2 YYNGEE. Trimming took 0 bases from V and 9 from J; bases not matched to a gene: 12. The CDR3 coding sequence is TGTGCCAGCAGCGTAGCGTATCGGGACTACGGGGGTGAGCAGTTCTTC. Protein product: CASSVAYRDYGGEQFF.

The chain recombines TRBV18 with TRBJ1-1; 7 bases align to TRBD1. Trimming at V came to 4 bases and at J to 1 base, leaving 6 bases not matched to a gene. The CDR3 sequence is 15 residues long. Looked up from germline, CDR1 is KGHSH and CDR2 is LQKENI. As DNA, the CDR3 is TGTGCCAGCTCACGCTGGGGACAGACGAACACTGAAGCTTTCTTT. Protein sequence: CASSRWGQTNTEAFF.